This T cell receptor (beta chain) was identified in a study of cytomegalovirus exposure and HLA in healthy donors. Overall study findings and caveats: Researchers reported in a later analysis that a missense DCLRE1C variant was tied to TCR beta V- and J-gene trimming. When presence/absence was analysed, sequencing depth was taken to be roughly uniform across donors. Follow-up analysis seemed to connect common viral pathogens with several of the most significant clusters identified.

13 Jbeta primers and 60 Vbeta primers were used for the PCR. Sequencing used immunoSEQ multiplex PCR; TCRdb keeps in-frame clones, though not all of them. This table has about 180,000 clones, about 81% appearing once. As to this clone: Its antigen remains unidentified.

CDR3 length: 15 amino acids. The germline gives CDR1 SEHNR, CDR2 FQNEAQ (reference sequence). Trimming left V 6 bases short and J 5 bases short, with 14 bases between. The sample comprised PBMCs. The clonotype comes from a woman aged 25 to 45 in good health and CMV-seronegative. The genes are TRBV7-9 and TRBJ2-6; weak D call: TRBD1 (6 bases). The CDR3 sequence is CASRDTGHWANVLTF. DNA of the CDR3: TGTGCCAGCAGGGACACAGGGCACTGGGCCAACGTCCTGACTTTC.